This T cell receptor beta chain was captured by sequencing in a study of T cells in Graves' hyperthyroidism and ophthalmopathy (dated by TCRdb to the late 2010s). Looking at the study overall: Peripheral blood samples were taken at initial diagnosis, before any treatment was given. TCR V-J signatures able to tell the groups apart were searched for in a discovery cohort of some 97 patients, of whom 43 had Graves' ophthalmopathy and around 58 had stable Graves' hyperthyroidism. Prospective prediction of ophthalmopathy was tested in an independent validation cohort consisting of some 18 hyperthyroidism patients and more than 15 patients who later progressed to ophthalmopathy. The 85 to 100 discovery patients were divided at random into training and test sets in a 7:3 ratio. In addition, the study compared T-cell repertoires in thyroid tissue and in blood from a handful of Graves' hyperthyroidism patients. After blood sampling, hyperthyroidism patients were treated with methimazole at a starting dose of 30 mg daily, and ophthalmopathy patients were treated with high-dose intravenous methylprednisolone. The paper describes TCR Vbeta CDR3 sequencing of 120 to 150 peripheral blood samples, made up of some 40 ophthalmopathy patients, 70 to 75 hyperthyroidism patients and roughly 17 progressor patients.

Taken from cysteine to phenylalanine, the CDR3 has 13 residues. Of the read, only the CDR3 DNA is kept; its 39 bases are in frame from base 1. Trimming removed 4 bases from V and 6 bases from J, leaving 11 bases between the germline ends. In the germline V gene, CDR1 corresponds to SGHTA and CDR2 to FQGNSA. Moderately to severely active disease, a Clinical Activity Score of at least 3, a NOSPECS grade of at least 4, and a duration under 3 months were present in ophthalmopathy patients. The study excluded patients with uncontrolled infections, other autoimmune diseases, pregnancy or lactation. Diagnoses were established on the basis of clinical symptoms, serum thyroxine and TRAb, thyroid ultrasound, and orbital computed tomography. PBMCs were separated from about 10 ml of fresh peripheral blood using Ficoll-Paque density gradient centrifugation. Total RNA was extracted with Trizol reagent, and quality was checked on an Agilent 2100 Bioanalyzer.

This clonotype has ten or more counts. Its antigen is unknown. No clone much larger than this one lies a single base away; base qualities are absent. The TCR beta CDR3 regions were amplified from RNA transcripts. For the first round of RT-PCR on the TCR CDR3, the HTBI primer set was used together with the Qiagen OneStep RT-PCR kit. Libraries were constructed in a second round of multiplex PCR, after which size selection and purification were carried out. Sequencing of the libraries was done on an Illumina HiSeq2000 using paired-end 100 bp reads. The authors' pipeline ran thus. SOAPnuke was used to process the raw data, removing reads that contained adapters or uncalled bases, had a mean Phred below 15, or lacked an exact match to the constant primer or identifier. COPE v1.2.5 was used to merge high-quality paired reads, and clonotypes were defined as unique nucleotide sequences. MiTCR v1.1 was used to align the clonotypes against IMGT TRBV, TRBD and TRBJ reference segments. Analysis was restricted to V-J combinations with a frequency above 0.0001, which covered 99.2% of repertoires. The TCS score was defined as F50 (clonal expansion) divided by E x V (chaos), with BLOSUM62-based TCRdist calculated between CDR3 peptides within each V-J. Welch's t-statistics and random forest reduced fewer than 600 V-J features to about 12, which were used in a naive Bayes classifier (R e1071). TCRdb applied fastp at Q25 and MiXCR to the public reads, then kept only in-frame beta chains. Each entry merges the rows of one CDR3 protein and shows their most common DNA and genes. TCRdb's processing, not the study's, gives the V and J calls here. The sample yields almost 500,000 distinct CDR3 sequences; around a fifth were counted once. Clones ranked in the top ten supply approximately 49% of the sample.

Study-wide findings and limitations: Blood samples also contained most of the expanded thyroid clonotypes (frequency above 0.001), which suggests that blood repertoires may reflect thyroid immune responses. In validation, the model predicted progression to ophthalmopathy a median of roughly 6.2 months before onset, with about 64% sensitivity and 72.22% specificity. A 13 V-J signature model separated ophthalmopathy from stable hyperthyroidism, with around 88% sensitivity and 81.08% specificity in cross-validation and 80%/75% in testing. No statistical method was used to set the sample size in advance, and investigators knew the group allocation.

The chain couples TRBV7-2 to TRBJ2-3; the D segment cannot be called with confidence. Sequencing was carried out using blood. This clonotype originated in a woman between 65 and 79 years old with Graves' ophthalmopathy. In nucleotides, the sequence is TGTGCCAGCAGCTCGCCCCTCGAGGATACGCAGTATTTT. Translated, this is CASSSPLEDTQYF.